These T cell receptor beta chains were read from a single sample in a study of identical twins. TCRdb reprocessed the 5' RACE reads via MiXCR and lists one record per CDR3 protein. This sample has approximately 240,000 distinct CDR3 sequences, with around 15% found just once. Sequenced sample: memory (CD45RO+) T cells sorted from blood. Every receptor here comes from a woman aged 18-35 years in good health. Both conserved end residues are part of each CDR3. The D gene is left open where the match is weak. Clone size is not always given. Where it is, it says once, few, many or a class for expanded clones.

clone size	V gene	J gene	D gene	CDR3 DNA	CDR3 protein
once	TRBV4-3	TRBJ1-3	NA	TGCGCCAGCAGCCAAGAGGCCGGGCGAAACACCATATATTTT	CASSQEAGRNTIYF
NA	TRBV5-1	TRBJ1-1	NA	TGCGCCAGCAGCTTGCTAAGTCGGAACACTGAAGCTTTCTTT	CASSLLSRNTEAFF
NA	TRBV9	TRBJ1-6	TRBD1	TGTGCCAGCAGCCCGAGACAGGGGAATTCACCCCTCCACTTT	CASSPRQGNSPLHF
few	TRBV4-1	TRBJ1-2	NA	TGCGCCAGCAGCCAAGACTCAGCGGCGTCGGGCTACACCTTC	CASSQDSAASGYTF
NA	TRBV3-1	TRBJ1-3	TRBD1	TGTGCCAGCAGTCCCAGGGGGCATGCCGGAAACACCATATATTTT	CASSPRGHAGNTIYF
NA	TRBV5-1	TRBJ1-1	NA	TGCGCCAGCAGCAGGGACAACTTTAACACTGAAGCTTTCTTT	CASSRDNFNTEAFF
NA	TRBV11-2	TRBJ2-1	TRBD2	TGTGCCAGCAGCTTAGGGACTAGCGGGATATCCCCAAGAGGTAGGGAGCAGTTCTTC	CASSLGTSGISPRGREQFF
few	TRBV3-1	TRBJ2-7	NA	TGTGCCAGCAGCTCACCGGGGGTCCGCCCCGCACACGAGCAGTACTTC	CASSSPGVRPAHEQYF
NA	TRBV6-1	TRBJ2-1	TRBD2	TGTGCCATCAGTGAAGAGGACGGGGGGGCCTACAATGAGCAGTTCTTC	CAISEEDGGAYNEQFF
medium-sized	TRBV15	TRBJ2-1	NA	TGTGCCACCAGCAGAGAGAGGCTGTTCTTC	CATSRERLFF
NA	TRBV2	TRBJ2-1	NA	TGTGCCAGCAGTGACAAACACCAAACGGATGAGCAGTTCTTC	CASSDKHQTDEQFF